The rows below give T cell receptor beta chains drawn from one sample of a study of shared clonotypes between healthy human individuals. The data were produced by immunoSEQ multiplex PCR, yet TCRdb's version contains in-frame clones alone and is incomplete. The sample lists 2 million to 3 million clones, around nine tenths occurring once. The sequencing sample was made of naive CD4+ T cells sorted from blood. The receptors were sampled from a man in his late teens or twenties in good health. Both conserved end residues are part of each CDR3. Each record gives: clone size, V gene, J gene, D gene, CDR3 DNA, CDR3 protein. The D gene is left open where the match is weak. Not all rows give a size; the values are once, few, many and, for expanded clones, a class.

abundance: once; v_gene: TRBV5-1; j_gene: TRBJ1-1; d_gene: -; CDR3nt: TGCGCCAGCAGCTTGGATCCCCCGTCGACTGAAGCTTTCTTT; CDR3aa: CASSLDPPSTEAFF
abundance: -; v_gene: TRBV29-1; j_gene: TRBJ1-1; d_gene: -; CDR3nt: TGCAGCGCGGCGACAGGTCCGAACACTGAAGCTTTCTTT; CDR3aa: CSAATGPNTEAFF
abundance: -; v_gene: TRBV2; j_gene: TRBJ2-3; d_gene: TRBD2; CDR3nt: TGTGCCAGCACCATTCTAGCGGGGGCCGCTAATACGCAGTATTTT; CDR3aa: CASTILAGAANTQYF
abundance: -; v_gene: TRBV6-5; j_gene: TRBJ2-7; d_gene: -; CDR3nt: TGTGCCAGCAGTTTAGGGGGGCGCGGATCCTACGAGCAGTACTTC; CDR3aa: CASSLGGRGSYEQYF
abundance: -; v_gene: TRBV7-8; j_gene: TRBJ1-2; d_gene: -; CDR3nt: TGTGCCAGCAGCTTAAGAGCTACGATGGACGGCTACACCTTC; CDR3aa: CASSLRATMDGYTF
abundance: -; v_gene: TRBV6-5; j_gene: TRBJ1-6; d_gene: -; CDR3nt: TGTGCCAGCAGTTATTCACAGCCTAATTCACCCCTCCACTTT; CDR3aa: CASSYSQPNSPLHF
abundance: few; v_gene: TRBV10-3; j_gene: TRBJ1-1; d_gene: -; CDR3nt: TGTGCCATCAGCCGGGACAAGAACACTGAAGCTTTCTTT; CDR3aa: CAISRDKNTEAFF
abundance: -; v_gene: TRBV19; j_gene: TRBJ1-2; d_gene: -; CDR3nt: TGTGCCAGTAGTGCCACCCTTTGGTCAGGGAACTATGGCTACACCTTC; CDR3aa: CASSATLWSGNYGYTF
abundance: -; v_gene: TRBV7-6; j_gene: TRBJ1-1; d_gene: TRBD1; CDR3nt: TGTGCCAGCAGCACCCGGACAGGGTCTACTGAAGCTTTCTTT; CDR3aa: CASSTRTGSTEAFF
abundance: -; v_gene: TRBV2; j_gene: TRBJ2-3; d_gene: -; CDR3nt: TGTGCCAGCAGTGAAGCGCTGAGGACAGATACGCAGTATTTT; CDR3aa: CASSEALRTDTQYF
abundance: -; v_gene: TRBV10-3; j_gene: TRBJ2-7; d_gene: TRBD2; CDR3nt: TGTGCCATCAGAGACCCGGGACTAGGACCCTACGAGCAGTACTTC; CDR3aa: CAIRDPGLGPYEQYF
abundance: -; v_gene: TRBV5-1; j_gene: TRBJ2-3; d_gene: TRBD1; CDR3nt: TGCGCCAGCAGCTTAACCGGGACAGGGAGCACAGATACGCAGTATTTT; CDR3aa: CASSLTGTGSTDTQYF
abundance: -; v_gene: TRBV5-6; j_gene: TRBJ2-4; d_gene: -; CDR3nt: TGTGCCAGCAGCTTAGGAGGGGCAGCCAAAAACATTCAGTACTTC; CDR3aa: CASSLGGAAKNIQYF
abundance: -; v_gene: TRBV7-9; j_gene: TRBJ1-2; d_gene: -; CDR3nt: TGTGCCAGCAGTTGGTTGCCACCCCTTTCCTATGGCTACACCTTC; CDR3aa: CASSWLPPLSYGYTF
abundance: once; v_gene: TRBV15; j_gene: TRBJ2-7; d_gene: -; CDR3nt: TGTGCCACCAGCAGAGAGATGCGTTCTGGTTACGAGCAGTACTTC; CDR3aa: CATSREMRSGYEQYF
abundance: few; v_gene: TRBV30; j_gene: TRBJ1-4; d_gene: TRBD1; CDR3nt: TGTGCCTGGGGTTCAGGGGGCCGTGAAAAACTGTTTTTT; CDR3aa: CAWGSGGREKLFF
abundance: -; v_gene: TRBV29-1; j_gene: TRBJ1-4; d_gene: -; CDR3nt: TGCAGCGTTGCAGTAAACGGCGAAAAACTGTTTTTT; CDR3aa: CSVAVNGEKLFF
abundance: -; v_gene: TRBV10-3; j_gene: TRBJ2-7; d_gene: -; CDR3nt: TGTGCCATCAGTGCGTTGGGGCTCAGCGAGCAGTACTTC; CDR3aa: CAISALGLSEQYF
abundance: -; v_gene: TRBV6-5; j_gene: TRBJ2-3; d_gene: -; CDR3nt: TGTGCCAGCAGCCGCGGGCGTCCTTGGGCAGATACGCAGTATTTT; CDR3aa: CASSRGRPWADTQYF
abundance: -; v_gene: TRBV6-5; j_gene: TRBJ2-5; d_gene: -; CDR3nt: TGTGCCAGCAGTTTTTTCGGGGGGACCCAGTACTTC; CDR3aa: CASSFFGGTQYF
abundance: -; v_gene: TRBV9; j_gene: TRBJ1-4; d_gene: TRBD1; CDR3nt: TGTGCCAGCAGCGGTGGACAGGGGGCCGGTGAAAAACTGTTTTTT; CDR3aa: CASSGGQGAGEKLFF
abundance: once; v_gene: TRBV7-3; j_gene: TRBJ1-5; d_gene: -; CDR3nt: TGTGCCAGCAGCCCAGGGGTGGGGAATCAGCCCCAGCATTTT; CDR3aa: CASSPGVGNQPQHF
abundance: once; v_gene: TRBV2; j_gene: TRBJ2-3; d_gene: -; CDR3nt: TGTGCCAGCAGGGAAATGAACACAGATACGCAGTATTTT; CDR3aa: CASREMNTDTQYF
abundance: -; v_gene: TRBV18; j_gene: TRBJ2-5; d_gene: TRBD2; CDR3nt: TGTGCCAGCTCCAGCGGGGGTACAGAGACCCAGTACTTC; CDR3aa: CASSSGGTETQYF
abundance: -; v_gene: TRBV9; j_gene: TRBJ2-3; d_gene: TRBD2; CDR3nt: TGTGCCAGCAGCGTAGGGGCTAGCGGGGGGATGGGGACAGATACGCAGTATTTT; CDR3aa: CASSVGASGGMGTDTQYF
abundance: -; v_gene: TRBV18; j_gene: TRBJ2-5; d_gene: -; CDR3nt: TGTGCCAGCTACCTATCCCTGGCGGGGTCGGAGACCCAGTACTTC; CDR3aa: CASYLSLAGSETQYF
abundance: once; v_gene: TRBV19; j_gene: TRBJ1-2; d_gene: -; CDR3nt: TGTGCCAGTAGTATTACGGACTCAAAGGGCTACACCTTC; CDR3aa: CASSITDSKGYTF
abundance: -; v_gene: TRBV5-8; j_gene: TRBJ2-3; d_gene: -; CDR3nt: TGTGCCAGCAGCTGGGGAGGGACAGTCGTAACAGATACGCAGTATTTT; CDR3aa: CASSWGGTVVTDTQYF
abundance: -; v_gene: TRBV18; j_gene: TRBJ2-6; d_gene: TRBD1; CDR3nt: TGTGCCAGCTCACCACCGACAGGGGCAAGCTCTGGGGCCAACGTCCTGACTTTC; CDR3aa: CASSPPTGASSGANVLTF
abundance: -; v_gene: TRBV28; j_gene: TRBJ1-6; d_gene: -; CDR3nt: TGTGCCAGCAGTTCGGGGGGGCCTTCACCCCTCCACTTT; CDR3aa: CASSSGGPSPLHF
abundance: once; v_gene: TRBV11-2; j_gene: TRBJ2-7; d_gene: -; CDR3nt: TGTGCCAGCAGCCTACCCGGAGGGGAGCAGTACTTC; CDR3aa: CASSLPGGEQYF
abundance: -; v_gene: TRBV11-2; j_gene: TRBJ1-1; d_gene: -; CDR3nt: TGTGCCAGCAGCTTCAGTCCTGGGGCAGCTGGGGACACTGAAGCTTTCTTT; CDR3aa: CASSFSPGAAGDTEAFF
abundance: -; v_gene: TRBV5-5; j_gene: TRBJ1-3; d_gene: -; CDR3nt: TGTGCCAGCAGGCCGGACAGCGCCGCGGGAAACACCATATATTTT; CDR3aa: CASRPDSAAGNTIYF
abundance: -; v_gene: TRBV28; j_gene: TRBJ1-4; d_gene: -; CDR3nt: TGTGCCAGCACCGAGTACGGTACTAATGAAAAACTGTTTTTT; CDR3aa: CASTEYGTNEKLFF
abundance: -; v_gene: TRBV6-9; j_gene: TRBJ1-3; d_gene: -; CDR3nt: TGTGCCACCGGGGGGGGGCGACGCGGAAACACCATATATTTT; CDR3aa: CATGGGRRGNTIYF
abundance: -; v_gene: TRBV25-1; j_gene: TRBJ2-1; d_gene: -; CDR3nt: TGTGCCAGCAGGACCTCGAATGAGCAGTTCTTC; CDR3aa: CASRTSNEQFF
abundance: once; v_gene: TRBV18; j_gene: TRBJ1-5; d_gene: -; CDR3nt: TGTGCCAGCTCATCGGACAACCCGAACGTAAATCAGCCCCAGCATTTT; CDR3aa: CASSSDNPNVNQPQHF
abundance: -; v_gene: TRBV5-1; j_gene: TRBJ2-3; d_gene: TRBD2; CDR3nt: TGCGCCAGCAGCATCAGGCTAGCGGACCATCGCACAGATACGCAGTATTTT; CDR3aa: CASSIRLADHRTDTQYF
abundance: -; v_gene: TRBV28; j_gene: TRBJ1-5; d_gene: TRBD1; CDR3nt: TGTGCCAGCAGTTTATGGGGGGGACAGGGAGGGAATCAGCCCCAGCATTTT; CDR3aa: CASSLWGGQGGNQPQHF
abundance: -; v_gene: TRBV6-5; j_gene: TRBJ2-7; d_gene: -; CDR3nt: TGTGCCAGCAGCCGGCGCTGGACAGACGAGCAGTACTTC; CDR3aa: CASSRRWTDEQYF
abundance: -; v_gene: TRBV4-1; j_gene: TRBJ2-5; d_gene: -; CDR3nt: TGCGCCAGCAGCCAAGATCTTTCGGCAGGCCAAGAGACCCAGTACTTC; CDR3aa: CASSQDLSAGQETQYF
abundance: -; v_gene: TRBV5-6; j_gene: TRBJ2-1; d_gene: TRBD2; CDR3nt: TGTGCCAGCAGCTTAAGTGGACTAGCGGGAGGGATGCAGTTCTTC; CDR3aa: CASSLSGLAGGMQFF
abundance: once; v_gene: TRBV2; j_gene: TRBJ1-5; d_gene: -; CDR3nt: TGTGCCATCGCACGGGACTCCAATCAGCCCCAGCATTTT; CDR3aa: CAIARDSNQPQHF
abundance: -; v_gene: TRBV2; j_gene: TRBJ2-1; d_gene: TRBD1; CDR3nt: TGTGCCAGCAAATCCGACCTGGGACAGTCCTACAATGAGCAGTTCTTC; CDR3aa: CASKSDLGQSYNEQFF
abundance: once; v_gene: TRBV6-1; j_gene: TRBJ2-6; d_gene: -; CDR3nt: TGTGCCAGCAGTCCTAGGACTACCGTGGCCAACGTCCTGACTTTC; CDR3aa: CASSPRTTVANVLTF
abundance: -; v_gene: TRBV2; j_gene: TRBJ2-7; d_gene: -; CDR3nt: TGTGCCAGCAGTGTTTACGGGTACGAGCAGTACTTC; CDR3aa: CASSVYGYEQYF
abundance: -; v_gene: TRBV7-8; j_gene: TRBJ1-2; d_gene: TRBD1; CDR3nt: TGTGCCAGCAGTCAAGGACAGGGGAACTATGGCTACACCTTC; CDR3aa: CASSQGQGNYGYTF
abundance: once; v_gene: TRBV9; j_gene: TRBJ2-2; d_gene: -; CDR3nt: TGTGCCAGCAGCGTCTTCAGGGGGGAGACCGGGGAGCTGTTTTTT; CDR3aa: CASSVFRGETGELFF
abundance: -; v_gene: TRBV5-6; j_gene: TRBJ2-7; d_gene: -; CDR3nt: TGTGCCAGCAGCTTTAACCGGGGCGAGCAGTACTTC; CDR3aa: CASSFNRGEQYF
abundance: -; v_gene: TRBV28; j_gene: TRBJ2-7; d_gene: TRBD1; CDR3nt: TGTGCCAGCAGTTTATCTGACAGGGGCGAGCAGTACTTC; CDR3aa: CASSLSDRGEQYF
abundance: -; v_gene: TRBV7-2; j_gene: TRBJ2-1; d_gene: -; CDR3nt: TGTGCCAGCAGCTCTAGAGGGACACATCCCTACAATGAGCAGTTCTTC; CDR3aa: CASSSRGTHPYNEQFF
abundance: -; v_gene: TRBV30; j_gene: TRBJ2-7; d_gene: TRBD2; CDR3nt: TGTGCCTGGAGTGGAAGGCTTCGACTAGCGGGAGGACGAGGGCTCCACTCCTACGAGCAGTACTTC; CDR3aa: CAWSGRLRLAGGRGLHSYEQYF
abundance: -; v_gene: TRBV27; j_gene: TRBJ2-3; d_gene: -; CDR3nt: TGTGCCAGCAGTTCGACTAGGAGAGATACGCAGTATTTT; CDR3aa: CASSSTRRDTQYF
abundance: -; v_gene: TRBV5-4; j_gene: TRBJ2-1; d_gene: -; CDR3nt: TGTGCCAGCAGCCTGGAGGGACCGCCTAATGGGTTCTTC; CDR3aa: CASSLEGPPNGFF
abundance: -; v_gene: TRBV7-2; j_gene: TRBJ2-7; d_gene: -; CDR3nt: TGTGCCAGCAGCTTAGTTGGCGGAGGTTACGAGCAGTACTTC; CDR3aa: CASSLVGGGYEQYF